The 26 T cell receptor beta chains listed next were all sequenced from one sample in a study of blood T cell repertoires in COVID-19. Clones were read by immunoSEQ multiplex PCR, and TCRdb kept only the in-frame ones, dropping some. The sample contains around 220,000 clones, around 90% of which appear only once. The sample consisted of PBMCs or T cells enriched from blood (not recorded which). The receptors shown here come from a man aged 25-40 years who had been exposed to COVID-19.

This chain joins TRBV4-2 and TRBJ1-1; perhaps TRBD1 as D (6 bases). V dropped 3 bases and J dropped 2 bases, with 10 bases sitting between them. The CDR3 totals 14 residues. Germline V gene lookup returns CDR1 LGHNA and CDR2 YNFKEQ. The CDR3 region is CASSHHRDNTEAFF. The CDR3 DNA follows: TGTGCCAGCAGCCACCACAGGGATAACACTGAAGCTTTCTTT.

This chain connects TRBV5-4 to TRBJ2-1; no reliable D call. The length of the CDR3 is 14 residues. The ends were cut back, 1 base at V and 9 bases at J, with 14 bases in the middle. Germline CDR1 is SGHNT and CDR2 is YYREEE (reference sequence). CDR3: CASSLPELRTEQFF. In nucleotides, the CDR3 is TGTGCCAGCAGCTTGCCCGAACTCCGAACTGAGCAGTTCTTC. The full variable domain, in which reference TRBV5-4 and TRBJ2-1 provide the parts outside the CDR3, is ETGVTQSPTHLIKTRGQQVTLRCSSQSGHNTVSWYQQALGQGPQFIFQYYREEENGRGNFPPRFSGLQFPNYSSELNVNALELDDSALYLCASSLPELRTEQFFGPGTRLTVL.

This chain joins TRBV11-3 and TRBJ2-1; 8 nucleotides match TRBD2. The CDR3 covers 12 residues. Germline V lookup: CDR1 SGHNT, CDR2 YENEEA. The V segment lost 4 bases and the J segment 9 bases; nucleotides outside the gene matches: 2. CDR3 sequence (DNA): TGTGCCAGCAGCTCACGGGGGGGTGAGCAGTTCTTC. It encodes CASSSRGGEQFF. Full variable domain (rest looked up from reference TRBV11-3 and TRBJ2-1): EAGVVQSPRYKIIEKKQPVAFWCNPISGHNTLYWYLQNLGQGPELLIRYENEEAVDDSQLPKDRFSAERLKGVDSTLKIQPAELGDSAVYLCASSSRGGEQFFGPGTRLTVL.

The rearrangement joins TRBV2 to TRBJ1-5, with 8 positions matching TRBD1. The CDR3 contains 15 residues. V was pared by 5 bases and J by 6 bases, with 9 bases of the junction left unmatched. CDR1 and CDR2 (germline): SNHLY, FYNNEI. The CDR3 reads CASSKLQGAGQPQHF. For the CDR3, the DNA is TGTGCCAGCAGTAAGCTGCAGGGGGCGGGTCAGCCCCAGCATTTT.

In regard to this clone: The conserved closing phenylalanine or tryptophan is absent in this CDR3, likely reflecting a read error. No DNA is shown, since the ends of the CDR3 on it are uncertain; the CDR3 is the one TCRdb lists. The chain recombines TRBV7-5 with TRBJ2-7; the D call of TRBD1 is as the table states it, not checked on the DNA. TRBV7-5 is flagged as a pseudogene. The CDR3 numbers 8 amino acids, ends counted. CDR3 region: CVRSLGQG.

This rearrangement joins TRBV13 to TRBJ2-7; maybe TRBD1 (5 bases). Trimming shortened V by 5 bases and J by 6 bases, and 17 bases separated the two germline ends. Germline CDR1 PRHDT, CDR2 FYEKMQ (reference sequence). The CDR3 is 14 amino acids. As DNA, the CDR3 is TGTGCCAGCAGCCCCGACTTCACTCAGGGCGAGCAGTACTTC. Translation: CASSPDFTQGEQYF.

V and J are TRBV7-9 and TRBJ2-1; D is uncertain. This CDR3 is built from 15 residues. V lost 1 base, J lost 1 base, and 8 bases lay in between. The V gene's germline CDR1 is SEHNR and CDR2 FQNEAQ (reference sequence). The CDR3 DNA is TGTGCCAGCAGCTTAGTTGAGGATTCCTACAATGAGCAGTTCTTC. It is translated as CASSLVEDSYNEQFF.

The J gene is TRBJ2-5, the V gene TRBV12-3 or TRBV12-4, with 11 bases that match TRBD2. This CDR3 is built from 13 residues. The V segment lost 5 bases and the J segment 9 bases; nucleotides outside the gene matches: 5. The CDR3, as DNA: TGTGCCAGCAGTCTGACTAGCGGGGCCCCCCAGTACTTC. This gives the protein CASSLTSGAPQYF.

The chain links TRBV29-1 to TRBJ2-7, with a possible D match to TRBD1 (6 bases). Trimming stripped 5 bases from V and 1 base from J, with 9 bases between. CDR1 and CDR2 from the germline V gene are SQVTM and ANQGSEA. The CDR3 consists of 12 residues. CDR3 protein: CSVRGQSYEQYF. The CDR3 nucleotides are TGCAGCGTTCGAGGACAGTCCTACGAGCAGTACTTC.

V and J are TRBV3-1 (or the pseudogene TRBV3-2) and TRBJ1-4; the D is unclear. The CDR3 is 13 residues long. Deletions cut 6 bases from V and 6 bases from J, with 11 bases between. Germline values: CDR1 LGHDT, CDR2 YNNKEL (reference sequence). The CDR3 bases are TGTGCCAGCAGTCCCACAGTACATGAAAAACTGTTTTTT. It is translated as CASSPTVHEKLFF.

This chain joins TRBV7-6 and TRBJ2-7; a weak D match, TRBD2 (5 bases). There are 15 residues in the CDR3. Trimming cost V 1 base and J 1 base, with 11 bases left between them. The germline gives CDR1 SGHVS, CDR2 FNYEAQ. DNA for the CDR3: TGTGCCAGCAGCTTAGGTTCCCGAGGGTCCTACGAGCAGTACTTC. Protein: CASSLGSRGSYEQYF.

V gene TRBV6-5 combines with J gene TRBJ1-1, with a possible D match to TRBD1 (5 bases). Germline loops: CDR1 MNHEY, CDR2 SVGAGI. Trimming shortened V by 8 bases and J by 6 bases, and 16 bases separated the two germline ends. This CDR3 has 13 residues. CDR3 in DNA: TGTGCCAGCGCGTGGGGCGCACAAGCTGAAGCTTTCTTT. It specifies CASAWGAQAEAFF.

The CDR3 bases are TGCGCCAGCAGCCCCCATGTCGGGCAGCCCCAGCATTTT. It translates to CASSPHVGQPQHF. The gene calls are TRBV4-1 and TRBJ1-5, with unresolved D. Germline V gene data show CDR1 as MGHRA and CDR2 as YSYEKL. Trimming shortened V by 4 bases and J by 7 bases, and 11 bases separated the two germline ends. The CDR3 is 13 amino acids.

The DNA of the CDR3 is TGTGCCAGCAGCAAACCCGAGGTCAGGGAGGAGACCGGGGAGCTGTTTTTT. Its translation is CASSKPEVREETGELFF. The chain is built from TRBV21-1 and TRBJ2-2; TRBD2, as called in the table, went unchecked against the DNA. TRBV21-1 represents a pseudogene. The CDR3 consists of 17 residues.

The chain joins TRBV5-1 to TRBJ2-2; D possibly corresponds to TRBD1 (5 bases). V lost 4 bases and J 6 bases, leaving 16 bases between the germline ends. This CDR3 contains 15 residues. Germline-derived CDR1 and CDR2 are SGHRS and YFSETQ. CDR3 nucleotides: TGCGCCAGCAGCACCGACAGCGCCCTCGCCGGGGAGCTGTTTTTT. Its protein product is CASSTDSALAGELFF.

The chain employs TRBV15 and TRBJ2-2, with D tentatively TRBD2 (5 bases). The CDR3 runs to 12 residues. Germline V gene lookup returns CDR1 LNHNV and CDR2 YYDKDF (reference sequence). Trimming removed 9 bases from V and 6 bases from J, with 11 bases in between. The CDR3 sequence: CATRVPPGELFF. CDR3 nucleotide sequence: TGTGCCACGAGGGTCCCCCCCGGGGAGCTGTTTTTT.

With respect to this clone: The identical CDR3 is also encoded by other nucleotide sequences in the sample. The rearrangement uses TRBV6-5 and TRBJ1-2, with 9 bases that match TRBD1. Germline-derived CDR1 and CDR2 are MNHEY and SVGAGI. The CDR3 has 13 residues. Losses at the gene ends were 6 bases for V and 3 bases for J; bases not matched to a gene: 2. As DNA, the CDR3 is TGTGCCAGCAGCCGGGACAGGGACTATGGCTACACCTTC. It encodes CASSRDRDYGYTF.

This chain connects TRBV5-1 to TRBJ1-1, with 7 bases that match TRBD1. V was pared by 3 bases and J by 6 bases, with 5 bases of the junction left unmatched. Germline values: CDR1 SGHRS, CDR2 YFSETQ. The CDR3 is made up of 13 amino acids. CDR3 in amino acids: CASSSTGSAEAFF. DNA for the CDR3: TGCGCCAGCAGCTCGACAGGGAGCGCTGAAGCTTTCTTT. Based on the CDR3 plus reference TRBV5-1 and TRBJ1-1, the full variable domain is KAGVTQTPRYLIKTRGQQVTLSCSPISGHRSVSWYQQTPGQGLQFLFEYFSETQRNKGNFPGRFSGRQFSNSRSEMNVSTLELGDSALYLCASSSTGSAEAFFGQGTRLTVV.

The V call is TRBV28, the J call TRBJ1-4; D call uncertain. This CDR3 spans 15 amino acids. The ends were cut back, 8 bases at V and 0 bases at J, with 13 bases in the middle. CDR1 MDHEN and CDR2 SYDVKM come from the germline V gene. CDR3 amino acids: CASRRRWTTNEKLFF. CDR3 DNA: TGTGCCAGCCGAAGGAGGTGGACAACTAATGAAAAACTGTTTTTT.

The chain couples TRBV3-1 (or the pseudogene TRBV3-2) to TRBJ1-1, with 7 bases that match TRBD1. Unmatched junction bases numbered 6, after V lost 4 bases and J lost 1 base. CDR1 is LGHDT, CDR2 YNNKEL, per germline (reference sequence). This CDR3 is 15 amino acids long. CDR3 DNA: TGTGCCAGCAGCCCCCGGGACAGATCGAACACTGAAGCTTTCTTT. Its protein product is CASSPRDRSNTEAFF.

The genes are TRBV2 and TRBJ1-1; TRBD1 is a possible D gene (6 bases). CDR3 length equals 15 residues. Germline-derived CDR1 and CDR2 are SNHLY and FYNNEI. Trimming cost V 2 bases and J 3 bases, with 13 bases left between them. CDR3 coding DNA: TGTGCCAGCAGTGAATCACAGGGCTACTACACTGAAGCTTTCTTT. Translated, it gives CASSESQGYYTEAFF.

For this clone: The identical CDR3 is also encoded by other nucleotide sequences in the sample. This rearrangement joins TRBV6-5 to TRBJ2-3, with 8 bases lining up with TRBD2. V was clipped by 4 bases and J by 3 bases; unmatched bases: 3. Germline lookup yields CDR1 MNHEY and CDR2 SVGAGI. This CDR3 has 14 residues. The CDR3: CASSLAGRTDTQYF. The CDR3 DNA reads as TGTGCCAGCAGTTTAGCGGGGAGGACAGATACGCAGTATTTT.

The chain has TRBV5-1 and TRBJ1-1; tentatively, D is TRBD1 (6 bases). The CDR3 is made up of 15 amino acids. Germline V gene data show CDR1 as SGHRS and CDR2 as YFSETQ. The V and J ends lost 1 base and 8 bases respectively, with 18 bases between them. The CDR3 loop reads CASSLYQGLSEEAFF. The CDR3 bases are TGCGCCAGCAGCTTGTACCAGGGGCTAAGCGAAGAAGCTTTCTTT.

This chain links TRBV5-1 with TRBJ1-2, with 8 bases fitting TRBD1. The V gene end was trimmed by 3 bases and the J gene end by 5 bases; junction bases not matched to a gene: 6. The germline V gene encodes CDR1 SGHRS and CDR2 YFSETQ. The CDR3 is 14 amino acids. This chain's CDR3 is CASSSSGGQYGYTF. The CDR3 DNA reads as TGCGCCAGCAGCTCTTCAGGGGGCCAATATGGCTACACCTTC. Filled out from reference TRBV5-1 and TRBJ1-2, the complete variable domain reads KAGVTQTPRYLIKTRGQQVTLSCSPISGHRSVSWYQQTPGQGLQFLFEYFSETQRNKGNFPGRFSGRQFSNSRSEMNVSTLELGDSALYLCASSSSGGQYGYTFGSGTRLTVV.

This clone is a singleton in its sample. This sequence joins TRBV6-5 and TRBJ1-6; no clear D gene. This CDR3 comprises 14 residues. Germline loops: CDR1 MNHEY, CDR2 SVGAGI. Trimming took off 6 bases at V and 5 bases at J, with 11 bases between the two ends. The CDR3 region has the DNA TGTGCCAGCAGCCGGTTCGGAGATAATTCACCCCTCCACTTT. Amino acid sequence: CASSRFGDNSPLHF.

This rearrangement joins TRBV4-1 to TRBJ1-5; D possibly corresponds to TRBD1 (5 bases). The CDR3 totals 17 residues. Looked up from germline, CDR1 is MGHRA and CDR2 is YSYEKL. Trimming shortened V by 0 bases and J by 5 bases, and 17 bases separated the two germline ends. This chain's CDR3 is CASSQDPEQVGHQPQHF. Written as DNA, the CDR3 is TGCGCCAGCAGCCAAGACCCCGAACAGGTGGGGCATCAGCCCCAGCATTTT.